The source of this T cell receptor beta chain is a study of blood T cells in healthy people across ages. Primed by a sample-barcoded 5' primer and a J-beta primer mix, a second PCR proceeded for 7 to 11 cycles. TCRdb re-called the 5' RACE reads through MiXCR, storing one row per CDR3 protein. The sample lists 600,000 or so distinct CDR3 sequences; 25% to 35% were seen once. V was pared by 4 bases and J by 0 bases, with 8 bases between. In germline, CDR1 is SGHRS, CDR2 YFSETQ. The CDR3 has 15 residues. Source material: blood. The sequence was collected from a woman older than 75 in good health. The rearrangement uses TRBV5-1 and TRBJ1-6; D is unclear. The CDR3 loop reads CASSPRPSYNSPLHF. CDR3 DNA sequence: TGCGCCAGCAGCCCCAGGCCCTCCTATAATTCACCCCTCCACTTT.